This passage covers 28 T cell receptor beta chains from one sample sequenced in a study of T cell repertoires in cytomegalovirus infection. TCRdb re-called the reads with MiXCR, one entry per CDR3 protein. The data show 510,000 or so distinct CDR3 sequences, less than 30% seen once. Sequenced material: PBMCs. These receptors originate from a human donor in good health (CMV status not recorded). Some clones in this sample may be carry-over from other donors' samples.

At least ten counts were recorded for this clonotype. This chain connects TRBV19 to TRBJ2-2; possibly TRBD2 for D (7 bases). The CDR3 has 15 residues. V was pared by 7 bases and J by 2 bases, with 14 bases between. Germline loops: CDR1 LNHDA, CDR2 SQIVND (reference sequence). The CDR3 is CASIRGGPNTGELFF. DNA for the CDR3: TGTGCCAGTATTAGGGGGGGCCCTAACACCGGGGAGCTGTTTTTT.

The table lists this clonotype with a few counts. The rearrangement joins TRBV19 to TRBJ1-5; D gene unclear. V lost 5 bases and J lost 1, with 6 bases in between. The germline V gene has CDR1 LNHDA and CDR2 SQIVND (reference sequence). The CDR3 is made up of 13 amino acids. The CDR3 DNA reads TGTGCCAGTAGTCCCATGAGCAATCAGCCCCAGCATTTT. This codes for CASSPMSNQPQHF.

V and J are TRBV7-9 and TRBJ2-1, with TRBD2 as a possible D gene (6 bases). V was pared by 1 base and J by 5 bases, with 12 bases between. The CDR3 runs to 15 residues. Germline V lookup: CDR1 SEHNR, CDR2 FQNEAQ (reference sequence). CDR3 loop: CASSLVGGPHNEQFF. The CDR3 coding sequence is TGTGCCAGCAGCTTAGTCGGAGGGCCCCACAATGAGCAGTTCTTC.

This clonotype was detected a few times. The V gene is TRBV7-2, the J gene TRBJ2-1; 8 bases line up with TRBD2. The CDR3 runs to 16 residues. Germline assignment: CDR1 SGHTA and CDR2 FQGNSA. Unmatched junction bases numbered 11, after V lost 1 base and J lost 9 bases. Written as DNA, the CDR3 is TGTGCCAGCAGCTTAGTAGGTCCGGGACTAGGGTCTGAGCAGTTCTTC. It encodes CASSLVGPGLGSEQFF.

This clonotype was detected ten times or more. This chain joins TRBV7-3 and TRBJ2-3; 10 bases are shared with TRBD2. Germline V gene sequence: CDR1 SGHTA, CDR2 FQGTGA. V dropped 0 bases and J dropped 4; count of bases not matched to a gene: 7. This CDR3 contains 17 residues. The CDR3 sequence is CASSLTASGSGPDTQYF. The DNA of the CDR3 is TGTGCCAGCAGCTTAACGGCTAGCGGGAGTGGGCCAGATACGCAGTATTTT.

This clonotype was observed many times. The CDR3 DNA reads TGTGCCAGCAGCTTAGTCGGGGAGCTGTTTTTT. Its translation is CASSLVGELFF. The V and J genes are TRBV7-2 and TRBJ2-2; the D is unclear. From germline, CDR1 is SGHTA and CDR2 FQGNSA. Trimming cost V 1 base and J 7 bases, with 1 base left between them. This CDR3 contains 11 residues.

This clonotype was picked up many times. This rearrangement joins TRBV12-3 or TRBV12-4 to TRBJ2-2; 8 bases line up with TRBD1. This CDR3 is 14 amino acids long. The V segment lost 6 bases and the J segment 6 bases; nucleotides outside the gene matches: 6. CDR3 sequence (DNA): TGTGCCAGCAGCTCCCGACAGGGGCCCGGGGAGCTGTTTTTT. It codes for CASSSRQGPGELFF.

The chain combines TRBV30 with TRBJ2-1; 8 nucleotides match TRBD2. J was trimmed by 4 bases and V by 2 bases; bases with no gene match: 7. This CDR3 contains 15 residues. The germline gives CDR1 GTSNPN, CDR2 SVGIG (reference sequence). The CDR3 is CAWSLLAGKYNEQFF. The DNA of the CDR3 is TGTGCCTGGAGTCTTTTAGCGGGAAAATACAATGAGCAGTTCTTC.

This sequence joins TRBV7-3 and TRBJ2-1, with D possibly being TRBD1 (5 bases). This CDR3 contains 12 residues. V was pared by 5 bases and J by 7 bases, with 9 bases between. Germline V gene lookup returns CDR1 SGHTA and CDR2 FQGTGA. The CDR3 sequence is CASSMDINEQFF. CDR3 DNA: TGTGCCAGCAGCATGGACATAAATGAGCAGTTCTTC.

V usage is TRBV7-4 and J usage is TRBJ1-2; D uncertain. Germline V CDR1 and CDR2: SGHVT, SQSDAQ. The CDR3 has 13 amino acids. Trimming stripped 5 bases from V and 1 base from J, with 8 bases between. The CDR3 DNA reads as TGTGCCAGCAGCCTACAGCTTAACTATGGCTACACCTTC. As protein: CASSLQLNYGYTF. The full variable domain, its missing parts supplied by reference TRBV7-4 and TRBJ1-2, is GAGVSQSPRYKVAKRGRDVALRCDSISGHVTLYWYRQTLGQGSEVLTYSQSDAQRDKSGRPSGRFSAERPERSVSTLKIQRTEQGDSAVYLCASSLQLNYGYTFGSGTRLTVV.

The rearrangement links TRBV7-6 to TRBJ1-4, with D possibly TRBD1 on 5 matching bases. There are 14 residues in the CDR3. Trimming cost V 2 bases and J 8 bases, with 12 bases left between them. Germline CDR1 reads SGHVS; CDR2 reads FNYEAQ. In DNA, the CDR3 is TGTGCCAGCAGCTTAAGCAGGGTAGGGGAAAAACTGTTTTTT. It translates to CASSLSRVGEKLFF. Based on the CDR3 plus reference TRBV7-6 and TRBJ1-4, the full variable domain is GAGVSQSPRYKVTKRGQDVALRCDPISGHVSLYWYRQALGQGPEFLTYFNYEAQQDKSGLPNDRFSAERPEGSISTLTIQRTEQRDSAMYRCASSLSRVGEKLFFGSGTQLSVL.

At least ten counts were recorded for this clonotype. This chain joins TRBV2 and TRBJ2-2; tentatively, D is TRBD1 (7 bases). From germline, CDR1 is SNHLY and CDR2 FYNNEI. V was shortened by 4 bases and J by 1 base, with 10 bases between the two germline ends. The CDR3 totals 15 residues. The CDR3 is CASSGQGGNTGELFF. CDR3 sequence (DNA): TGTGCCAGCAGTGGCCAGGGGGGGAACACCGGGGAGCTGTTTTTT.

This clonotype was observed once. Mismatch with germline at one junction end may stem from a read error. The chain combines TRBV20-1 with TRBJ2-3; no reliable D call. The CDR3 has 12 residues. CDR1 is DFQATT and CDR2 is SNEGSKA in the germline V gene (reference sequence). CDR3 loop: CSARVESHQRVF. In nucleotides, the CDR3 is TGCAGTGCTAGAGTCGAGTCTCACCAAAGGGTTTTT.

The chain joins TRBV6-1 to TRBJ1-2; 9 bases line up with TRBD1. The CDR3 sequence is 13 residues long. The V and J ends lost 6 bases and 6 bases, in that order; junction bases with no gene match: 5. The germline V gene encodes CDR1 MNHNS and CDR2 SASEGT. CDR3 sequence: CASSLRTGDGYTF. The CDR3 DNA sequence: TGTGCCAGCAGCCTCAGGACAGGGGATGGCTACACCTTC.

This chain links TRBV19 with TRBJ1-5, with D possibly TRBD1 on 6 matching bases. CDR1 and CDR2 from the germline V gene are LNHDA and SQIVND (reference sequence). This CDR3 region has 18 residues. V was shortened by 3 bases and J by 2 bases, with 20 bases between the two germline ends. The CDR3 sequence is CASSIPAGASYGNQPQHF. The CDR3 DNA reads as TGTGCCAGTAGTATTCCGGCAGGGGCATCTTACGGCAATCAGCCCCAGCATTTT.

This clonotype appeared many times. The chain links TRBV7-8 to TRBJ2-7; D may match TRBD1 or TRBD2 (7 bases each). Germline lookup yields CDR1 SGHVS and CDR2 FQNEAQ. This CDR3 has 15 residues. The germline V and J ends were trimmed by 6 bases and 5 bases, with 20 bases remaining between them. DNA of the CDR3: TGTGCCAGCAGACAGGGGAGGGGGCGGTTTGACGAGCAGTACTTC. Its protein product is CASRQGRGRFDEQYF. The entire variable domain, with the rest obtained from reference TRBV7-8 and TRBJ2-7, is as follows: GAGVSQSPRYKVAKRGQDVALRCDPISGHVSLFWYQQALGQGPEFLTYFQNEAQLDKSGLPSDRFFAERPEGSVSTLKIQRTQQEDSAVYLCASRQGRGRFDEQYFGPGTRLTVT.

This clonotype was observed a handful of times. The rearrangement uses TRBV20-1 and TRBJ2-3; weak D call: TRBD1 (5 bases). Germline CDR1 is DFQATT and CDR2 is SNEGSKA (reference sequence). The CDR3 has 16 residues. V was cut by 6 bases and J by 2 bases, with 21 bases left in between. The CDR3 loop is CSAASPSQGFTDTQYF. DNA of the CDR3: TGCAGTGCCGCGTCTCCCTCCCAGGGCTTCACAGATACGCAGTATTTT.

The chain recombines TRBV5-1 with TRBJ2-7; no definite D call. Germline values: CDR1 SGHRS, CDR2 YFSETQ. CDR3 length: 14 residues. Trimming took off 4 bases at V and 5 bases at J, with 16 bases between the two ends. The CDR3 nucleotides read TGCGCCAGCAGCCCTACAGCGCTCGTCCACGAGCAGTACTTC. Translating it yields CASSPTALVHEQYF.

The table lists this clonotype with a few counts. The chain is built from TRBV6-6 and TRBJ2-1; possibly TRBD1 for D (5 bases). The germline V gene encodes CDR1 MNHNY and CDR2 SVGAGI (reference sequence). V lost 2 bases to trimming and J lost 9 bases, with 8 bases between them. This CDR3 is built from 12 residues. In DNA, the CDR3 is TGTGCCAGCAGTTACCAGGGTCTTGAGCAGTTCTTC. Its protein is CASSYQGLEQFF.

The table lists this clonotype with a few counts. The V call is TRBV12-3 or TRBV12-4, the J call TRBJ2-2; the match to TRBD2 covers 10 bases. V shed 6 bases and J 6 bases; nucleotides not matched to a gene: 7. This CDR3 spans 15 amino acids. CDR3 loop: CASSLGLAIAGELFF. The CDR3 DNA reads TGTGCCAGCAGCTTGGGACTAGCGATCGCCGGGGAGCTGTTTTTT.

A few counts support this clonotype. The V and J genes are TRBV7-2 and TRBJ2-2, with D hard to call. This CDR3 comprises 13 residues. Germline values: CDR1 SGHTA, CDR2 FQGNSA. Trimming cost V 5 bases and J 3 bases, with 7 bases left between them. The CDR3 loop reads CASSIDYTGELFF. In nucleotides, the CDR3 is TGTGCCAGCAGCATCGACTACACCGGGGAGCTGTTTTTT. The full variable domain, rest sourced from reference TRBV7-2 and TRBJ2-2, is GAGVSQSPSNKVTEKGKDVELRCDPISGHTALYWYRQSLGQGLEFLIYFQGNSAPDKSGLPSDRFSAERTGGSVSTLTIQRTQQEDSAVYLCASSIDYTGELFFGEGSRLTVL.

This clonotype was counted at least ten times. J is TRBJ2-7 and V is TRBV7-6; D gene uncertain. This CDR3 contains 13 residues. Germline values: CDR1 SGHVS, CDR2 FNYEAQ. With 1 base removed from V and 3 bases from J, the gap between germline ends came to 7 bases. Here the CDR3 reads CASSLGENYEQYF. CDR3 DNA sequence: TGTGCCAGCAGCTTAGGGGAAAACTACGAGCAGTACTTC.

This clonotype has ten or more counts. V usage is TRBV7-2 and J usage is TRBJ2-5, with D perhaps assigned TRBD1 or TRBD2 (5 bases each). V lost 3 bases to trimming and J lost 1 base, with 9 bases between them. CDR3 length equals 14 residues. CDR1 SGHTA and CDR2 FQGNSA come from the germline V gene. The CDR3 loop reads CASSFSGAQETQYF. The CDR3 DNA reads as TGTGCCAGCAGCTTCTCCGGGGCCCAAGAGACCCAGTACTTC.

V gene TRBV11-2 combines with J gene TRBJ2-2; TRBD2 matches at 11 bases. CDR3 length: 15 residues. The ends lost 6 bases at V and 5 bases at J; junction bases unmatched: 5. Germline loops: CDR1 SGHAT, CDR2 FQNNGV. The CDR3 loop is CASRGLAGGTGELFF. CDR3 DNA: TGTGCCAGCAGAGGACTAGCGGGTGGTACCGGGGAGCTGTTTTTT.

This clonotype has more than one count but fewer than ten. The chain uses TRBV4-1 and TRBJ2-3; 9 nucleotides line up with TRBD2. The CDR3 length is 17 residues. J was trimmed by 7 bases and V by 2 bases; bases with no gene match: 13. Looked up from germline, CDR1 is MGHRA and CDR2 is YSYEKL. CDR3 nucleotide sequence: TGCGCCAGCAGCCAACCCATGACTAGCGGTATGACGAATACGCAGTATTTT. Its translation is CASSQPMTSGMTNTQYF.

This clonotype was seen many times. This sequence joins TRBV7-2 and TRBJ1-2; D is unresolved. Germline assignment: CDR1 SGHTA and CDR2 FQGNSA. This CDR3 is 13 amino acids long. V shed 3 bases and J shed 2 bases, with 7 bases lying between them. The CDR3 is CASSFSQNYGYTF. DNA of the CDR3: TGTGCCAGCAGCTTTAGTCAGAACTATGGCTACACCTTC.

This clonotype was counted only a few times. The chain uses TRBV14 and TRBJ2-7; no definite D call. V lost 0 bases to trimming and J lost 3 bases, with 12 bases between them. This CDR3 is built from 15 residues. Germline V lookup: CDR1 SGHDN, CDR2 FVKESK. The CDR3 sequence: CASSQEFDLHYEQYV. CDR3 bases: TGTGCCAGCAGCCAAGAATTCGATCTCCACTACGAGCAGTACGTC.

This clonotype showed up just a few times. This chain connects TRBV6-4 to TRBJ2-2; the match to TRBD2 covers 9 bases. CDR1 is MRHNA and CDR2 is SNTAGT in the germline V gene. This CDR3 spans 15 amino acids. The J segment lost 7 bases and the V segment lost 0 bases, leaving 3 bases of the junction unmatched. The CDR3 sequence is CASSDSTSGHGELFF. CDR3 DNA: TGTGCCAGCAGTGACTCTACTAGCGGGCACGGGGAGCTGTTTTTT.